Following are 5 T cell receptor beta chains from one sample sequenced in a study of T cells in Graves' hyperthyroidism and ophthalmopathy. RNA transcripts yielded amplified TCR beta CDR3 regions. First-round RT-PCR targeting the TCR CDR3 was performed with the HTBI primer set. TCRdb reanalysed the multiplex PCR reads using MiXCR and keeps one entry per CDR3 protein. This sample has approximately 270,000 distinct CDR3 sequences, with more than 14% found just once. Sequencing was carried out using blood. Receptors originate from a woman aged 40 to 49 with Graves' hyperthyroidism that later progressed to Graves' ophthalmopathy.

This clonotype was picked up many times. The chain has TRBV14 and TRBJ2-7; D not resolved. The CDR3 loop spans 14 amino acids. V was trimmed by 6 bases and J by 2 bases, leaving 14 bases between them. Looked up from germline, CDR1 is SGHDN and CDR2 is FVKESK. The CDR3 is CASSPRGPTYEQYF. As DNA, the CDR3 is TGTGCCAGCAGTCCCAGAGGACCCACCTACGAGCAGTACTTC.

Ten or more counts support this clonotype. This rearrangement joins TRBV27 to TRBJ1-1; the D is unclear. Trimming shortened V by 4 bases and J by 5 bases, and 14 bases separated the two germline ends. The CDR3 is made up of 14 amino acids. Germline values: CDR1 MNHEY, CDR2 SMNVEV (reference sequence). The CDR3 protein is CASSSPGLGTEAFF. DNA of the CDR3: TGTGCCAGCAGTTCCCCGGGCCTAGGGACTGAAGCTTTCTTT.

V and J are TRBV30 and TRBJ1-1; the D gene is possibly TRBD1 (6 bases). Trimming pared 5 bases from V and 2 bases from J, leaving 24 bases between. Germline CDR1 GTSNPN, CDR2 SVGIG (reference sequence). The CDR3 runs to 17 residues. For the CDR3, the DNA is TGTGCCTGGGGGATCGACAGGTCCGCCCGACTAAACACTGAAGCTTTCTTT. It specifies CAWGIDRSARLNTEAFF.

Remarks on this clonotype: A read error may be the cause here, since a much bigger clone is one base away. The V gene is TRBV10-3, the J gene TRBJ1-5; TRBD1 aligns across 7 bases. This CDR3 has 15 residues. With 5 bases clipped from V and 1 base from J, the junction kept 5 bases outside the gene matches. Germline loops: CDR1 ENHRY, CDR2 SYGVKD. The DNA for the CDR3 is TGTGCCATCAGTTACTTGACAGGGAGCAATCAGCCCCAGCATTTT. It specifies CAISYLTGSNQPQHF.

This clonotype was detected only a few times. The gene calls are TRBV20-1 and TRBJ1-6, with D hard to call. The CDR3 spans 14 residues. In germline, CDR1 is DFQATT, CDR2 SNEGSKA (reference sequence). V gave up 1 base and J gave up 5 bases, with 9 bases separating them. The CDR3 here is CSARAGRDNSPLHF. The CDR3 DNA reads as TGCAGTGCTAGAGCCGGGCGCGATAATTCACCCCTCCACTTT.